Each of the 12 T cell receptor beta chains below was sequenced from the same sample in a study of T-cell memory formation after mild COVID-19. One entry per CDR3 protein, called by TCRdb with MiXCR from the 5' RACE reads. The data show about 88,000 distinct CDR3 sequences, roughly 25% seen once. Material for sequencing was PBMCs or a T cell subset sorted from them (not recorded which). The receptor set was obtained from a young man who had mild COVID-19 (a few samples of this study predate the infection). Cell type and time point are not known.

This clonotype came up a few times. The chain employs TRBV4-3 and TRBJ2-3; TRBD1 is a possible D gene (6 bases). CDR3 length: 16 amino acids. The V and J ends lost 1 base and 0 bases respectively, with 11 bases between them. The germline gives CDR1 LGHNA, CDR2 YSLEER. For the CDR3, the DNA is TGCGCCAGCAGCCAAGGCAGGGGTCGCAGCACAGATACGCAGTATTTT. This codes for CASSQGRGRSTDTQYF.

The gene calls are TRBV6-6 and TRBJ2-7; D is ambiguous. CDR3 length: 11 residues. V was trimmed by 5 bases and J by 7 bases, leaving 9 bases between them. Germline assignment: CDR1 MNHNY and CDR2 SVGAGI (reference sequence). CDR3 loop: CASSLTWEQYF. The DNA for the CDR3 is TGTGCCAGCAGTCTAACTTGGGAGCAGTACTTC.

The V gene is TRBV4-1, the J gene TRBJ2-4, with D possibly matching TRBD1 (6 bases). Germline V lookup: CDR1 MGHRA, CDR2 YSYEKL. The CDR3 loop spans 16 amino acids. Trimming cost V 4 bases and J 3 bases, with 16 bases left between them. CDR3 nucleotide sequence: TGCGCCAGCAGCCGAGCAGGGGTCAGGGGCAAAAACATTCAGTACTTC. The encoded protein is CASSRAGVRGKNIQYF.

This clonotype appeared many times. This chain links TRBV7-9 with TRBJ2-3; TRBD2 matches at 9 bases. This CDR3 contains 15 residues. CDR1 is SEHNR and CDR2 is FQNEAQ in the germline V gene (reference sequence). Unmatched junction bases numbered 7, after V lost 8 bases and J lost 1 base. CDR3 sequence: CASSGERGGTDTQYF. Written as DNA, the CDR3 is TGTGCCAGCTCGGGCGAGCGGGGGGGCACAGATACGCAGTATTTT.

The chain combines TRBV7-9 with TRBJ2-7, with unresolved D. The ends were cut back, 4 bases at V and 3 bases at J, with 13 bases in the middle. Germline CDR1 SEHNR, CDR2 FQNEAQ (reference sequence). The CDR3 spans 14 residues. Here the CDR3 reads CASSSRHRVYEQYF. The CDR3 nucleotides are TGTGCCAGCAGCTCCCGACACCGGGTCTACGAGCAGTACTTC.

This clonotype turned up a few times. The chain is built from TRBV14 and TRBJ2-7; D possibly corresponds to TRBD1 (7 bases). The ends were cut back, 3 bases at V and 2 bases at J, with 17 bases in the middle. Germline V gene lookup returns CDR1 SGHDN and CDR2 FVKESK. The CDR3 is 16 residues long. CDR3 in DNA: TGTGCCAGCAGCCAGATCCAGGGGGGATACGCCTACGAGCAGTACTTC. It specifies CASSQIQGGYAYEQYF. Drawing the rest from reference TRBV14 and TRBJ2-7, the complete variable domain is EAGVTQFPSHSVIEKGQTVTLRCDPISGHDNLYWYRRVMGKEIKFLLHFVKESKQDESGMPNNRFLAERTGGTYSTLKVQPAELEDSGVYFCASSQIQGGYAYEQYFGPGTRLTVT.

A few counts support this clonotype. The J gene is TRBJ2-6, the V gene TRBV4-1; D not resolved. Trimming cost V 0 bases and J 4 bases, with 10 bases left between them. The CDR3 covers 16 residues. Germline values: CDR1 MGHRA, CDR2 YSYEKL. CDR3 bases: TGCGCCAGCAGCCAAGACGACGGATCCGGGGCCAACGTCCTGACTTTC. Protein sequence: CASSQDDGSGANVLTF.

As DNA, the CDR3 is TGTGCCACAGCCCAGGGGTCAGGCACCGGGGAGCTGTTTTTT. Amino acids: CATAQGSGTGELFF. The gene calls are TRBV5-4 and TRBJ2-2, with D perhaps TRBD1 (6 bases). Germline V gene data show CDR1 as SGHNT and CDR2 as YYREEE (reference sequence). The CDR3 is 14 residues long. The V end lost 9 bases, the J end lost 4 bases, and 16 bases lay between the germline ends.

This clonotype was seen more than once but under ten times. This chain links TRBV19 with TRBJ2-5, with D maybe TRBD1 (7 bases). The CDR3 has 14 amino acids. The V end was cut by 3 bases, the J end by 7 bases, with 15 bases between. In germline, CDR1 is LNHDA, CDR2 SQIVND (reference sequence). CDR3 sequence (DNA): TGTGCCAGTAGTATTGAGGAGGGGGCGCGGACCCAGTACTTC. Its protein is CASSIEEGARTQYF.

The CDR3: CASSLMGQGEIGRTEAFF. CDR3 DNA sequence: TGTGCCAGCAGCTTAATGGGACAGGGAGAGATTGGTCGCACTGAAGCTTTCTTT. J is TRBJ1-1 and V is TRBV7-6, with 9 bases aligning to TRBD1. Germline V gives CDR1 SGHVS, CDR2 FNYEAQ. The length of the CDR3 is 18 residues. Losses at the gene ends were 2 bases for V and 4 bases for J; bases not matched to a gene: 14.

The CDR3 region has the DNA TGCGCCAGCAGCTTTCTCTGGCTTAGGACAGGGGACTACAATGAGCAGTTCTTC. Translated, it gives CASSFLWLRTGDYNEQFF. The rearrangement joins TRBV5-1 to TRBJ2-1; 9 nucleotides line up with TRBD1. V lost 2 bases and J lost 3; bases outside the gene matches: 12. This CDR3 has 18 residues. The germline gives CDR1 SGHRS, CDR2 YFSETQ.

The V call is TRBV6-2 or TRBV6-3, the J call TRBJ2-1; 13 bases are shared with TRBD2. The length of the CDR3 is 19 residues. Germline values: CDR1 MNHEY, CDR2 SVGEGT. The V gene end was trimmed by 5 bases and the J gene end by 0 bases; junction bases not matched to a gene: 10. The DNA for the CDR3 is TGTGCCAGCAGTAGTTACATAGGGACTAGCGGGACCTCCTACAATGAGCAGTTCTTC. Amino acids: CASSSYIGTSGTSYNEQFF.